Following are 9 T cell receptor beta chains from one sample sequenced in a study of blood T cells in healthy people across ages. Next came a second PCR, run for about 7 to 12 cycles, which used a sample-barcoded 5' primer along with a J-beta primer mix. TCRdb independently ran MiXCR on the 5' RACE reads; one entry per CDR3 protein. The sample carries around 820,000 distinct CDR3 sequences, 25% recorded once. These same data were also listed under a study on T cells of mothers and their children.

The sequencing input was blood. Source of these receptors: a boy aged 5 to 17 in good health.

Here the CDR3 DNA reads TGTGCCAGCTCACCGTTAAATGAAAAACTGTTTTTT. Residues: CASSPLNEKLFF. The chain carries TRBV18 and TRBJ1-4; no reliable D call. V was clipped by 3 bases and J by 5 bases, with 4 bases between them. The CDR3 runs 12 residues. The germline V gene has CDR1 KGHSH and CDR2 LQKENI.

This sequence joins TRBV4-1 and TRBJ2-1; D might be TRBD2 (6 bases). The CDR3 runs 14 residues. Trimming cost V 4 bases and J 8 bases, with 15 bases left between them. Germline V gene lookup returns CDR1 MGHRA and CDR2 YSYEKL. The CDR3 here is CASSPGDGLDEQFF. CDR3 DNA: TGCGCCAGCAGCCCGGGAGATGGGTTGGATGAGCAGTTCTTC.

This clonotype showed up just a few times. The rearrangement joins TRBV7-9 to TRBJ1-1, with D unclear. Germline loops: CDR1 SEHNR, CDR2 FQNEAQ (reference sequence). V was trimmed by 5 bases and J by 6 bases, leaving 10 bases between them. This CDR3 has 12 residues. The CDR3 DNA sequence: TGTGCCAGCAGCGTTGGGTGGCCTGAAGCTTTCTTT. It specifies CASSVGWPEAFF.

This clonotype has more than one count but fewer than ten. DNA of the CDR3: TGTGCCAGCAGCTCGGGGTCGGGAGAGCAGTACTTC. Translating it yields CASSSGSGEQYF. The J gene is TRBJ2-7, the V gene TRBV11-2, with a tentative D call TRBD2 (5 bases). Looked up from germline, CDR1 is SGHAT and CDR2 is FQNNGV. Deletions cut 4 bases from V and 7 bases from J, with 11 bases between. The CDR3 extends over 12 amino acids.

This clonotype was seen a few times. The V and J genes are TRBV7-6 and TRBJ1-2; no firm D call. Trimming removed 0 bases from V and 4 bases from J, with 15 bases in between. The germline V gene encodes CDR1 SGHVS and CDR2 FNYEAQ. The CDR3 totals 16 residues. CDR3 residues: CASSLASQRSGYGYTF. In DNA form, the CDR3 reads TGTGCCAGCAGCTTAGCGTCACAGAGGTCTGGCTATGGCTACACCTTC.

This rearrangement joins TRBV20-1 to TRBJ2-7; 9 positions match TRBD2. The CDR3 spans 15 residues. The junction had 9 bases not matched to a gene; V was cut back by 0 bases and J by 6 bases. The germline V gene has CDR1 DFQATT and CDR2 SNEGSKA (reference sequence). The DNA for the CDR3 is TGCAGTGCTAGAGAAACGCGACTAGCGGCCCTCGAGCAGTACTTC. Residues: CSARETRLAALEQYF.

The chain combines TRBV5-1 with TRBJ2-5; 9 bases fit TRBD2. The CDR3 contains 14 residues. The ends lost 4 bases at V and 1 base at J; junction bases unmatched: 2. Germline-derived CDR1 and CDR2 are SGHRS and YFSETQ. The CDR3 loop reads CASSMTSGQETQYF. For the CDR3, the DNA is TGCGCCAGCAGCATGACTAGCGGCCAAGAGACCCAGTACTTC.

The chain has TRBV7-3 and TRBJ2-1; D possibly corresponds to TRBD1 (6 bases). The CDR3 is 15 amino acids. Per germline, CDR1 SGHTA and CDR2 FQGTGA. The V end was cut by 6 bases, the J end by 10 bases, with 22 bases between. DNA of the CDR3: TGTGCCAGCAGGCAACCGGGACACAACCCCGGGGAGCAGTTCTTC. This sequence encodes CASRQPGHNPGEQFF.

V and J are TRBV4-1 and TRBJ1-2; TRBD1 is a possible D gene (6 bases). The CDR3 is 15 amino acids. In germline, CDR1 is MGHRA, CDR2 YSYEKL. V dropped 0 bases and J dropped 4 bases, with 12 bases sitting between them. DNA of the CDR3: TGCGCCAGCAGCCAAGATCCGGGGGGCAGCTATGGCTACACCTTC. Protein: CASSQDPGGSYGYTF.